This TCR beta chain was captured by sequencing in a study of shared clonotypes between healthy human individuals. The CDR3 contains 13 residues. Germline V CDR1 and CDR2: SQVTM, ANQGSEA. Generated by immunoSEQ multiplex PCR, the TCRdb table keeps only in-frame clones and is missing some. In the table there are a few hundred thousand clones, roughly 97% of which are singletons. V is TRBV29-1 and J is TRBJ2-5, with a tentative D call TRBD2 (5 bases). The end of the DNA is better explained by TRBJ2-7, so the J call may be wrong. What was sequenced was naive CD4+ T cells sorted from blood. This sample's subset: CD45RA+ positively selected. This receptor was identified in a woman aged 25 to 45 in good health. The DNA for the CDR3 is TGCAGCGTTGGAGGAGGTATCTCCTACGAGCAGTACTTC. Translated: CSVGGGISYEQYF.